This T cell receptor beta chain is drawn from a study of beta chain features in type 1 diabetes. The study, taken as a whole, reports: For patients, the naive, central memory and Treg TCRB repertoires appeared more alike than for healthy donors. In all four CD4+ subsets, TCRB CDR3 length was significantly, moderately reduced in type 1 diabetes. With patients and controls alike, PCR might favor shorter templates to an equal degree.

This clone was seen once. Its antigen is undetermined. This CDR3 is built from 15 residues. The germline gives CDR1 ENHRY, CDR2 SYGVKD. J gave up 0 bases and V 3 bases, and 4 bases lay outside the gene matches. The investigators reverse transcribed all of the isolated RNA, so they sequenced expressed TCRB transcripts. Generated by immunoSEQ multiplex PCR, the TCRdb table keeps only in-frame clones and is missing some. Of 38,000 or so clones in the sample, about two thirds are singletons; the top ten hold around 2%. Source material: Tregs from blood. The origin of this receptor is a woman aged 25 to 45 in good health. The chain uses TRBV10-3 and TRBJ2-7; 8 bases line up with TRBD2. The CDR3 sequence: CAISEAGALSYEQYF. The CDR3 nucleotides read TGTGCCATCAGTGAAGCGGGAGCCCTCTCCTACGAGCAGTACTTC.